The 26 T cell receptor beta chains in this list originate from one sample, sequenced in a study of blood T cell repertoires in COVID-19. The assay was immunoSEQ multiplex PCR, and TCRdb's table has in-frame clones only and misses some. The sample has hundreds of thousands of clones, 88% seen once. Input material: PBMCs or T cells enriched from blood (not recorded which). These receptors were obtained from a woman in her sixties or seventies in a cohort exposed to, infected with or recovered from COVID-19 (not recorded which).

The V gene is TRBV19, the J gene TRBJ2-6, with 11 bases matching TRBD2. CDR3 length: 16 amino acids. Germline V gene lookup returns CDR1 LNHDA and CDR2 SQIVND (reference sequence). With 5 bases clipped from V and 4 bases from J, the junction kept 4 bases outside the gene matches. In DNA, the CDR3 is TGTGCCAGTAGTCGACTAGCGGGGTTGGGGGCCAACGTCCTGACTTTC. This sequence encodes CASSRLAGLGANVLTF.

The chain uses TRBV5-1 and TRBJ1-1; 9 bases line up with TRBD1. This CDR3 is 15 amino acids long. With V trimmed by 4 bases and J by 3 bases, 7 bases remained unmatched. CDR1 is SGHRS, CDR2 YFSETQ, per germline. CDR3 sequence reads: CASSVTGGPDTEAFF. CDR3 DNA: TGCGCCAGCAGCGTAACAGGGGGCCCGGACACTGAAGCTTTCTTT.

The chain has TRBV28 and TRBJ2-3; TRBD1 might be the D (5 bases). Trimming took 5 bases from V and 0 from J, leaving 9 bases between them. The CDR3 consists of 14 residues. Germline V gene sequence: CDR1 MDHEN, CDR2 SYDVKM. Written as DNA, the CDR3 is TGTGCCAGCAGTCTGGCAGGGAGCACAGATACGCAGTATTTT. Translation: CASSLAGSTDTQYF.

The chain recombines TRBV28 with TRBJ2-1, with a tentative D call TRBD1 (6 bases). V lost 5 bases and J lost 14, with 16 bases in between. Germline values: CDR1 MDHEN, CDR2 SYDVKM. The CDR3 consists of 12 residues. For the CDR3, the DNA is TGTGCCAGCAGTCGAGCAGGGGTATGGGAGTTCTTC. It codes for CASSRAGVWEFF. Using reference TRBV28 and TRBJ2-1 for the parts outside the CDR3, the full variable domain is DVKVTQSSRYLVKRTGEKVFLECVQDMDHENMFWYRQDPGLGLRLIYFSYDVKMKEKGDIPEGYSVSREKKERFSLILESASTNQTSMYLCASSRAGVWEFFGPGTRLTVL.

The chain links TRBV30 to TRBJ1-1, with no clear D. V gave up 3 bases and J gave up 6 bases, with 8 bases separating them. Germline V gives CDR1 GTSNPN, CDR2 SVGIG (reference sequence). The CDR3 covers 11 residues. The CDR3 reads CAWRGRAEAFF. Written as DNA, the CDR3 is TGTGCCTGGAGGGGGAGAGCTGAAGCTTTCTTT.

This chain links TRBV7-2 with TRBJ2-7; 9 bases align to TRBD1. The CDR3 contains 15 residues. The germline V gene encodes CDR1 SGHTA and CDR2 FQGNSA. J was trimmed by 3 bases and V by 5 bases; bases with no gene match: 8. The CDR3 spells CASSPHRDRDYEQYF. The CDR3, as DNA: TGTGCCAGCAGCCCTCATCGGGACAGGGACTACGAGCAGTACTTC.

As concerns this clone: This sample also contains other DNA sequences that code for the same CDR3. The rearrangement joins TRBV19 to TRBJ1-5; 7 bases match TRBD1. The CDR3 runs to 14 residues. Germline trimming cut 3 bases from V and 4 bases from J; bases unmatched to any gene: 3. CDR1 is LNHDA, CDR2 SQIVND, per germline (reference sequence). The CDR3 DNA follows: TGTGCCAGTAGTATCCGGGACAGAAATCAGCCCCAGCATTTT. Its translation: CASSIRDRNQPQHF.

The chain joins TRBV27 to TRBJ1-4; D is uncertain. V lost 2 bases and J 7 bases, leaving 11 bases between the germline ends. In germline, CDR1 is MNHEY, CDR2 SMNVEV (reference sequence). This CDR3 has 14 residues. This CDR3 is CASSLAGIGEKLFF. As DNA, the CDR3 is TGTGCCAGCAGTTTAGCCGGGATAGGTGAAAAACTGTTTTTT.

The rearrangement joins TRBV16 to TRBJ1-2; no clear D. This CDR3 comprises 13 residues. Per the germline V gene, CDR1 is KGHSY and CDR2 is FQNENV. The ends were cut back, 3 bases at V and 5 bases at J, with 10 bases in the middle. In DNA form, the CDR3 reads TGTGCCAGCAGCCATAGGACGGGGTATGGCTACACCTTC. Encoded protein: CASSHRTGYGYTF.

A remark on this clone: Other DNA sequences in the sample encode the same CDR3. The gene calls are TRBV5-1 and TRBJ1-2; D gene unclear. Germline-derived CDR1 and CDR2 are SGHRS and YFSETQ. The CDR3 runs to 14 residues. V shed 2 bases and J shed 6 bases, with 14 bases lying between them. CDR3 loop: CASSLEQNFDGYTF. The CDR3 coding sequence is TGCGCCAGCAGCTTAGAACAGAACTTCGATGGCTACACCTTC.

The chain recombines TRBV2 with TRBJ2-7; D is uncertain. Germline lookup yields CDR1 SNHLY and CDR2 FYNNEI. Trimming stripped 4 bases from V and 2 bases from J, with 12 bases between. The CDR3 length is 14 residues. In nucleotides, the CDR3 is TGTGCCAGCAGTGGGGCAGACGCTACCTACGAGCAGTACTTC. Amino acids: CASSGADATYEQYF.

The table lists this clone with a count of one. The rearrangement joins TRBV30 to TRBJ2-2; possibly TRBD2 for D (5 bases). The germline CDR1 and CDR2 sequences are GTSNPN and SVGIG (reference sequence). Trimming stripped 2 bases from V and 5 bases from J, with 9 bases between. This CDR3 spans 13 amino acids. For the CDR3, the DNA is TGTGCCTGGAGTCCACGGGGTACCGGGGAGCTGTTTTTT. It codes for CAWSPRGTGELFF.

This rearrangement joins TRBV15 to TRBJ1-3, with D perhaps TRBD1 (5 bases). Per germline, CDR1 LNHNV and CDR2 YYDKDF (reference sequence). V dropped 0 bases and J dropped 0 bases, with 12 bases sitting between them. The CDR3 is 17 residues long. The DNA of the CDR3 is TGTGCCACCAGCAGAGATGGGGGGACCATCTCTGGAAACACCATATATTTT. Translating gives CATSRDGGTISGNTIYF.

This clone showed up just once. The chain is built from TRBV28 and TRBJ1-4, with TRBD1 as a possible D gene (6 bases). The CDR3 loop spans 15 amino acids. The ends were cut back, 4 bases at V and 4 bases at J, with 13 bases in the middle. Germline CDR1 reads MDHEN; CDR2 reads SYDVKM. The chain's CDR3 is CASSSGVRGNEKLFF. For the CDR3, the DNA is TGTGCCAGCAGTTCAGGGGTTCGGGGTAATGAAAAACTGTTTTTT.

The chain combines TRBV30 with TRBJ1-2, with D perhaps TRBD1 (6 bases). Germline-derived CDR1 and CDR2 are GTSNPN and SVGIG (reference sequence). The length of the CDR3 is 15 residues. V lost 5 bases and J lost 8, with 24 bases in between. This CDR3 reads CAWSVGQGILEGYTF. In nucleotides, the CDR3 is TGTGCCTGGTCCGTTGGGCAGGGGATTTTGGAAGGCTACACCTTC.

This chain uses TRBV2 with TRBJ2-7, with 9 bases fitting TRBD1. V was clipped by 10 bases and J by 4 bases; unmatched bases: 11. The germline V gene encodes CDR1 SNHLY and CDR2 FYNNEI. This CDR3 is 14 amino acids long. CDR3 in DNA: TGTGCCACCAAGGGCGGGACAGGGACGTACGAGCAGTACTTC. As protein: CATKGGTGTYEQYF.

The chain employs TRBV20-1 and TRBJ1-4, with 7 bases matching TRBD1. V was clipped by 4 bases and J by 8 bases; unmatched bases: 7. Germline V gene data show CDR1 as DFQATT and CDR2 as SNEGSKA (reference sequence). The CDR3 consists of 13 residues. The CDR3 loop is CSANDRVGEKLFF. The CDR3 nucleotides are TGCAGTGCTAATGACAGGGTAGGAGAAAAACTGTTTTTT.

This chain joins TRBV6-5 and TRBJ1-1; no firm D call. The germline V gene has CDR1 MNHEY and CDR2 SVGAGI. Trimming pared 6 bases from V and 1 base from J, leaving 9 bases between. The CDR3 has 13 residues. The CDR3 protein is CASSLQKNTEAFF. CDR3 nucleotide sequence: TGTGCCAGCAGCCTACAGAAGAACACTGAAGCTTTCTTT.

V usage is TRBV5-4 and J usage is TRBJ2-7; 8 bases agree with TRBD2. Germline V gene sequence: CDR1 SGHNT, CDR2 YYREEE (reference sequence). V lost 4 bases to trimming and J lost 1 base; unmatched junction nucleotides: 4. This CDR3 has 14 residues. The CDR3 loop reads CASSPAGGSYEQYF. The CDR3 bases are TGTGCCAGCAGCCCGGCGGGGGGTTCCTACGAGCAGTACTTC.

On this clone itself: The same CDR3 is also encoded by other DNA sequences in this sample. The chain carries TRBV28 and TRBJ2-3; D not resolved. The V end lost 2 bases, the J end lost 2 bases, and 2 bases lay between the germline ends. The CDR3 is made up of 12 amino acids. In germline, CDR1 is MDHEN, CDR2 SYDVKM. CDR3 in amino acids: CASSLLTDTQYF. The CDR3 bases are TGTGCCAGCAGTTTACTCACAGATACGCAGTATTTT.

The chain joins TRBV10-1 to TRBJ2-4; weak D call: TRBD1 (6 bases). Trimming removed 5 bases from V and 1 base from J, with 9 bases in between. The CDR3 consists of 14 residues. CDR1 WNHNN and CDR2 SYGVQD come from the germline V gene (reference sequence). This CDR3 reads CASSMQGAKNIQYF. For the CDR3, the DNA is TGCGCCAGCAGTATGCAGGGGGCCAAAAACATTCAGTACTTC.

The rearrangement uses TRBV5-4 and TRBJ2-2; 7 bases match TRBD1. V shed 3 bases, J shed 4 bases, and the junction held 9 bases outside the gene matches. Germline CDR1 is SGHNT and CDR2 is YYREEE (reference sequence). This CDR3 spans 16 amino acids. This CDR3 is CASSYRQGGGTGELFF. The CDR3, as DNA: TGTGCCAGCAGCTATCGACAGGGCGGTGGCACCGGGGAGCTGTTTTTT.

The chain links TRBV18 to TRBJ1-3; D remains unclear. Germline V gene lookup returns CDR1 KGHSH and CDR2 LQKENI. Trimming left V 2 bases short and J 4 bases short, with 9 bases between. This CDR3 region has 14 residues. CDR3 in DNA: TGTGCCAGCTCACCAGGCGGAGACGGAAACACCATATATTTT. It is translated as CASSPGGDGNTIYF.

This chain connects TRBV25-1 to TRBJ2-7; 7 nucleotides line up with TRBD1. CDR1 is MGHDK, CDR2 SYGVNS, per germline. V lost 6 bases to trimming and J lost 0 bases; unmatched junction nucleotides: 8. The CDR3 runs 15 residues. The DNA of the CDR3 is TGTGCCAGCAGCTTCCGGGACAGAGACTCCTACGAGCAGTACTTC. As protein: CASSFRDRDSYEQYF.

The rearrangement joins TRBV5-6 to TRBJ2-4; 8 bases align to TRBD2. V was clipped by 1 base and J by 2 bases; unmatched bases: 11. The CDR3 spans 18 residues. From germline, CDR1 is SGHDT and CDR2 YYEEEE. The CDR3 reads CASSLLAGGTGSKNIQYF. The CDR3 DNA is TGTGCCAGCAGCTTGTTGGCGGGAGGAACGGGCTCCAAAAACATTCAGTACTTC.

This clone has more than one count but fewer than ten. The rearrangement joins TRBV19 to TRBJ2-1; D perhaps matches TRBD1 (6 bases). The germline CDR1 and CDR2 sequences are LNHDA and SQIVND (reference sequence). The CDR3 covers 18 residues. Trimming removed 3 bases from V and 6 bases from J, with 24 bases in between. Here the CDR3 DNA reads TGTGCCAGTAGTATTGGAGCCAGGGGAAGTGGACGGCTCAATGAGCAGTTCTTC. It encodes CASSIGARGSGRLNEQFF. The whole variable domain, remainder taken from reference TRBV19 and TRBJ2-1, is DGGITQSPKYLFRKEGQNVTLSCEQNLNHDAMYWYRQDPGQGLRLIYYSQIVNDFQKGDIAEGYSVSREKKESFPLTVTSAQKNPTAFYLCASSIGARGSGRLNEQFFGPGTRLTVL.